These 5 T cell receptor beta chains were all obtained from the same sample, sequenced in a study of STAT5B mutations in CD4+ large granular lymphocyte leukemia. Data came from immunoSEQ multiplex PCR; TCRdb stores just in-frame clones and leaves some out. The table records around 34,000 clones, 70% to 90% of them present only once. The specimen was CD4+ T cells from blood buffy coats. These receptors were collected from a human donor in good health.

Here the CDR3 reads CASGGFTGWVYGYTF. As DNA, the CDR3 is TGTGCCAGTGGGGGGTTCACAGGGTGGGTCTATGGCTACACCTTC. V gene TRBV6-6 combines with J gene TRBJ1-2, with D perhaps TRBD1 (6 bases). The CDR3 totals 15 residues. Trimming cost V 9 bases and J 4 bases, with 21 bases left between them. The germline V gene has CDR1 MNHNY and CDR2 SVGAGI (reference sequence).

The chain joins TRBV29-1 to TRBJ1-5; 7 bases align to TRBD1. This CDR3 comprises 13 residues. The V and J ends lost 7 bases and 7 bases, in that order; junction bases with no gene match: 10. Looked up from germline, CDR1 is SQVTM and CDR2 is ANQGSEA. The CDR3 DNA reads as TGCAGCGCAAGACAGGGAATAGGGCAGCCCCAGCATTTT. Amino acid sequence: CSARQGIGQPQHF.

This clone was picked up one time. The chain couples TRBV5-1 to TRBJ2-1, with D unclear. The CDR3 loop spans 16 amino acids. From germline, CDR1 is SGHRS and CDR2 YFSETQ. Trimming removed 3 bases from V and 2 bases from J, with 15 bases in between. DNA for the CDR3: TGCGCCAGCAGCTCTTGGTCGACTGGAACCTACAATGAGCAGTTCTTC. This translates into CASSSWSTGTYNEQFF.

The chain recombines TRBV11-3 with TRBJ2-2; no firm D call. Germline assignment: CDR1 SGHNT and CDR2 YENEEA. Trimming cost V 3 bases and J 1 base, with 6 bases left between them. This CDR3 is built from 14 residues. CDR3 region: CASSLTQNTGELFF. The DNA of the CDR3 is TGTGCCAGCAGCTTGACGCAGAACACCGGGGAGCTGTTTTTT.

The chain has TRBV5-4 and TRBJ2-1; D possibly corresponds to TRBD2 (6 bases). There are 13 residues in the CDR3. The V gene's germline CDR1 is SGHNT and CDR2 YYREEE (reference sequence). Between the trimmed V and J ends, which lost 7 bases and 4 bases, there was a span of 12 bases. CDR3 in amino acids: CASGGEKYNEQFF. The DNA of the CDR3 is TGTGCCAGCGGCGGGGAGAAATACAATGAGCAGTTCTTC.